This T cell receptor (beta chain) comes out of a study of shared clonotypes between healthy human individuals. Overall study: Serving as donors were two women and three men, whose ages spanned 18 to 49. General study points: Sampling included only blood; tissue repertoires likely differ. Naive CD4 clonotype sharing across several donors was about 5%.

V lost 5 bases and J lost 3, with 15 bases in between. CDR1 and CDR2 (germline): SGHRS, YFSETQ. The CDR3 spans 14 residues. Assay: immunoSEQ multiplex PCR; the TCRdb copy retains only in-frame clones and omits some. This sample has roughly 2.5 million clones, with over 85% found just once. Note on this clone: Its antigen is not known.

Adult donors, all healthy and HIV-negative, had no recent acute infections or vaccinations. The sequenced sample was naive CD4+ T cells sorted from blood. Indicated subset: CD45RA+ positively selected. The chain uses TRBV5-1 and TRBJ2-7; TRBD2 is a possible D gene (5 bases). This clonotype was obtained from a man younger than 35 in good health. The CDR3 region is CASRGSPGNYEQYF. CDR3 DNA: TGCGCCAGCAGGGGGTCTCCGGGAAACTACGAGCAGTACTTC.